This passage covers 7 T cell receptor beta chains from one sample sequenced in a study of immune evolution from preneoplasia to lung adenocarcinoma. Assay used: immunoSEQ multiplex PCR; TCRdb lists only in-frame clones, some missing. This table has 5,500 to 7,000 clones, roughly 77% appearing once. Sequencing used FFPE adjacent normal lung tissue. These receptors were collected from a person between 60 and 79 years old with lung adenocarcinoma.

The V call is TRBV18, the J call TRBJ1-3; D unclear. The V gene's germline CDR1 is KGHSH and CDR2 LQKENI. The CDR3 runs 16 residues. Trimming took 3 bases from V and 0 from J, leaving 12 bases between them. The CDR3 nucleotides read TGTGCCAGCTCACCGAGCATTCTTGACTCTGGAAACACCATATATTTT. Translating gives CASSPSILDSGNTIYF.

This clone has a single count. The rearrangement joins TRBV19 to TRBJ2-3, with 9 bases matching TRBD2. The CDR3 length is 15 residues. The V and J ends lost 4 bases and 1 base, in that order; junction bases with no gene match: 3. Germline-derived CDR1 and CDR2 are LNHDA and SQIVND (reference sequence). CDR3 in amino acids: CASSTIAGGTDTQYF. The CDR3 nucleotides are TGTGCCAGTAGTACCATAGCGGGGGGCACAGATACGCAGTATTTT. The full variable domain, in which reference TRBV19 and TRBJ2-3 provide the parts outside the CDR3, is DGGITQSPKYLFRKEGQNVTLSCEQNLNHDAMYWYRQDPGQGLRLIYYSQIVNDFQKGDIAEGYSVSREKKESFPLTVTSAQKNPTAFYLCASSTIAGGTDTQYFGPGTRLTVL.

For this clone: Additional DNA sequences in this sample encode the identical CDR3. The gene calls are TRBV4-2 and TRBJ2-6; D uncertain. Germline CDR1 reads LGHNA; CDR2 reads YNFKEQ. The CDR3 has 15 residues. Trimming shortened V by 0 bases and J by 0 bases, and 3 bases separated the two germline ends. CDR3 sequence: CASSQDASGANVLTF. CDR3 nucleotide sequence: TGTGCCAGCAGCCAAGACGCCTCTGGGGCCAACGTCCTGACTTTC.

The CDR3 is CASSRTGGTGELFF. CDR3 DNA: TGTGCCAGCAGTCGAACCGGGGGGACCGGGGAGCTGTTTTTT. The chain carries TRBV27 and TRBJ2-2; 7 nucleotides line up with TRBD2. Germline loops: CDR1 MNHEY, CDR2 SMNVEV (reference sequence). This CDR3 spans 14 amino acids. J lost 5 bases, V lost 5 bases, and 5 bases had no gene match.

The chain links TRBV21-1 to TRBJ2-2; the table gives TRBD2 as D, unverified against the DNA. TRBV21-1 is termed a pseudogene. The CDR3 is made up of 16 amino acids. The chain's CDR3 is CASRRRLAPNTGELFF. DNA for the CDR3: TGTGCCAGCAGGAGGAGACTAGCTCCTAACACCGGGGAGCTGTTTTTT.

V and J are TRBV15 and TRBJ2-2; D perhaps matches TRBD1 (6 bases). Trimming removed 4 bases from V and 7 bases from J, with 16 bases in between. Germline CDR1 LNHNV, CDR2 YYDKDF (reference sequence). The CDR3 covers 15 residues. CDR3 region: CATSTGDRGNGELFF. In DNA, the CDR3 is TGTGCCACCAGCACAGGGGACCGGGGAAACGGGGAGCTGTTTTTT.

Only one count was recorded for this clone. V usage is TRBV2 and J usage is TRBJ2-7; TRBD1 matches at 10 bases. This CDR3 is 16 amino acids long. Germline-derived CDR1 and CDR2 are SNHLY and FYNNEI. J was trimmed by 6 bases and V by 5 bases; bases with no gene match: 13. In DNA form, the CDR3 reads TGTGCCAGCAGTACCTCCGGGACAGGGGTCCCCCGCGAGCAGTACTTC. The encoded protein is CASSTSGTGVPREQYF.